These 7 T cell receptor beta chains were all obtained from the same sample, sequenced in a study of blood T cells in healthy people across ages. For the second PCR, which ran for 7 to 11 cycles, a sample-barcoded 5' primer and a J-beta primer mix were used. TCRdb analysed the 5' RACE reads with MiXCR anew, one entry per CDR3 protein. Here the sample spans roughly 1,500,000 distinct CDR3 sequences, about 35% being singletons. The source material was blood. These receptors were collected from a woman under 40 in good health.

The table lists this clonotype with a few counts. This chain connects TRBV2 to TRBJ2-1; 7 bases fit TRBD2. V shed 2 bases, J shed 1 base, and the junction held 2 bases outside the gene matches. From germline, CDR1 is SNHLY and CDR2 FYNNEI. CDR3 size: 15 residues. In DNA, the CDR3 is TGTGCCAGCAGTGAATGGGAGGGGTCCTACAATGAGCAGTTCTTC. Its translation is CASSEWEGSYNEQFF.

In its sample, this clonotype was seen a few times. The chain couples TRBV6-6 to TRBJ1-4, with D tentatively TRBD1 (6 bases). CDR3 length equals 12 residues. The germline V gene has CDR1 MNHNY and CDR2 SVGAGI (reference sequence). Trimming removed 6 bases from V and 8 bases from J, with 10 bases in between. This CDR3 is CASSRQGEKLFF. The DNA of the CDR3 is TGTGCCAGCAGCCGCCAGGGGGAAAAACTGTTTTTT.

CDR3 region: CATSSGTGVHQPQHF. The CDR3 DNA is TGTGCCACCAGCTCCGGGACAGGGGTCCATCAGCCCCAGCATTTT. The rearrangement joins TRBV15 to TRBJ1-5, with TRBD1 matching 10 bases. The CDR3 runs 15 residues. With V trimmed by 5 bases and J by 5 bases, 6 bases remained unmatched. Germline values: CDR1 LNHNV, CDR2 YYDKDF (reference sequence).

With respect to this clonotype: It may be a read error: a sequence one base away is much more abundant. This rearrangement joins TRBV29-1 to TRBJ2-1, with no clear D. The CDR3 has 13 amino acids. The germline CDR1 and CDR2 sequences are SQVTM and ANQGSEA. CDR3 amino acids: CNVGGSSYNEQFF. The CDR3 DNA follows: TGCAACGTTGGTGGTAGCTCCTACAATGAGCAGTTCTTC.

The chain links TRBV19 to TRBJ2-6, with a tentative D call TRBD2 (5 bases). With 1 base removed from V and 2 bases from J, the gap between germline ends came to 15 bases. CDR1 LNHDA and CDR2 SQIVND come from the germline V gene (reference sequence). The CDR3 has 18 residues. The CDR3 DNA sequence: TGTGCCAGTAGTATAGCCGGGCCGCTACTAGCTGGGGCCAACGTCCTGACTTTC. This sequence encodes CASSIAGPLLAGANVLTF.

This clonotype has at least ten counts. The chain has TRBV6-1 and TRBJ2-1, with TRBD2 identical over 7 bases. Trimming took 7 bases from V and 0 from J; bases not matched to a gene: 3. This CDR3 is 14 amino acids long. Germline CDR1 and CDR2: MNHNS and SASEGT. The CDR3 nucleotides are TGTGCCAGCACCGGCGGGAGCTCCTACAATGAGCAGTTCTTC. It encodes CASTGGSSYNEQFF.

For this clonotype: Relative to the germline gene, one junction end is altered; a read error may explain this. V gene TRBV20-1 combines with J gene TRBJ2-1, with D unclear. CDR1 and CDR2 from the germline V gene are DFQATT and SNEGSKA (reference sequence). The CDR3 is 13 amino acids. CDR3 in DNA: TGCAGTGCTAGGCGCGGAACCTACAGTGAGCAGTTCTTC. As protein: CSARRGTYSEQFF.